This entry is about one T cell receptor beta chain. Its specificity is not known. This CDR3 has 13 amino acids. Trimming shortened V by 3 bases and J by 9 bases, and 12 bases separated the two germline ends. Per the germline V gene, CDR1 is SGHDN and CDR2 is FVKESK. The sample comes from a study of T cell clonotyping in hematopoietic cell transplantation. Repertoires were generated with immunoSEQ multiplex PCR, while TCRdb's copy carries only in-frame clones and drops some. The sample records roughly 5,000 clones, more than 75% being singletons. Study observations and caveats: Few recipient clonotypes overlapped donors; over 95% were de novo at given depth.

The rearrangement links TRBV14 to TRBJ2-1, with D uncertain. The input for sequencing was peripheral blood mononuclear cells, taken 100 days after allogeneic stem cell transplant. The sequence derives from a female patient aged 50-60 years who had an allogeneic stem cell transplant from a related donor, so the T cells may come from the graft donor. Some clones in this sample may be carry-over from other donors' samples. The CDR3 sequence is CASSHDLSSEQFF. CDR3 DNA sequence: TGTGCCAGCAGCCACGATTTATCCTCTGAGCAGTTCTTC.